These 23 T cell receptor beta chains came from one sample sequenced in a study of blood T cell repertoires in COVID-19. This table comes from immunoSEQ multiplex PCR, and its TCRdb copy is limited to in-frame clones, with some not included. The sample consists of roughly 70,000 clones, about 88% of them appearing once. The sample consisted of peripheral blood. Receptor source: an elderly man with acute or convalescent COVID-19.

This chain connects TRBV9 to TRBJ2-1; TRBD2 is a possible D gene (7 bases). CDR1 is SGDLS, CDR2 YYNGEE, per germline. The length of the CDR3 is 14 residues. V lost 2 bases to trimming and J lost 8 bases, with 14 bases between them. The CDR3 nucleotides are TGTGCCAGCAGCGTTCGGGGGGCGTTGGATGAGCAGTTCTTC. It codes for CASSVRGALDEQFF.

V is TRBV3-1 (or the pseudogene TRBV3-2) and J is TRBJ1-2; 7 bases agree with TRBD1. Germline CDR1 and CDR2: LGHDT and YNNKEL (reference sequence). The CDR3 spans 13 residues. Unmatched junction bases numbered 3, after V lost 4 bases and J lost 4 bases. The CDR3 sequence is CASSPGTAYGYTF. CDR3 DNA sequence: TGTGCCAGCAGCCCTGGGACAGCCTATGGCTACACCTTC.

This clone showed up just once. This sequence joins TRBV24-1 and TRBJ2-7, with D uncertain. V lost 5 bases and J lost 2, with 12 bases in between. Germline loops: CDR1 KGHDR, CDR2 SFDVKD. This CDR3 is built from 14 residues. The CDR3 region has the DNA TGTGCCACCAGTGTCGGCGGAACCCCCTACGAGCAGTACTTC. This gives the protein CATSVGGTPYEQYF.

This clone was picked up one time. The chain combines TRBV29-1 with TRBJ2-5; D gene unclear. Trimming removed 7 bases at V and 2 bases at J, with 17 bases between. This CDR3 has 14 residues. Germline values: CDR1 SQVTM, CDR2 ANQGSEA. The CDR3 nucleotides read TGCAGCGCCTACATGGCCAGCGAGCAAGAGACCCAGTACTTC. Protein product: CSAYMASEQETQYF.

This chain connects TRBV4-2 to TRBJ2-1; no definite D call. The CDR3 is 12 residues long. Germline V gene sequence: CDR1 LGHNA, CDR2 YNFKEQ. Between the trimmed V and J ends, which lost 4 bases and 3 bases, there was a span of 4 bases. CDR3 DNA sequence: TGTGCCAGCAGCCGTCTCTACAATGAGCAGTTCTTC. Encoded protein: CASSRLYNEQFF.

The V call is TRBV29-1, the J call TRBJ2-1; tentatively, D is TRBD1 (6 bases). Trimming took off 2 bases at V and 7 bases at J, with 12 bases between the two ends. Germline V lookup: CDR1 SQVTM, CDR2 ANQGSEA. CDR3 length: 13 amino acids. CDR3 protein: CSVETHRVNEQFF. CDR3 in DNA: TGCAGCGTTGAAACCCACAGGGTGAATGAGCAGTTCTTC.

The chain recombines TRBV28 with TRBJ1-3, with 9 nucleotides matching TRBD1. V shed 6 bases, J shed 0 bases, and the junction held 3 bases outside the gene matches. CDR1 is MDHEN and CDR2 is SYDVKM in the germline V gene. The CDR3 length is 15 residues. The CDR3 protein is CASRRTGASGNTIYF. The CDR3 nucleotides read TGTGCCAGCAGGCGGACAGGGGCCTCTGGAAACACCATATATTTT.

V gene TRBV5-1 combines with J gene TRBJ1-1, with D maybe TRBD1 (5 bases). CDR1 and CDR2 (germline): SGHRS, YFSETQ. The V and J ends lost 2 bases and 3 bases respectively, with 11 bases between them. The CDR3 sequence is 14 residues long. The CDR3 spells CASSFQGRDTEAFF. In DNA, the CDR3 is TGCGCCAGCAGCTTCCAGGGCAGGGACACTGAAGCTTTCTTT. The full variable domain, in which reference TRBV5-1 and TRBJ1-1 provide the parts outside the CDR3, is KAGVTQTPRYLIKTRGQQVTLSCSPISGHRSVSWYQQTPGQGLQFLFEYFSETQRNKGNFPGRFSGRQFSNSRSEMNVSTLELGDSALYLCASSFQGRDTEAFFGQGTRLTVV.

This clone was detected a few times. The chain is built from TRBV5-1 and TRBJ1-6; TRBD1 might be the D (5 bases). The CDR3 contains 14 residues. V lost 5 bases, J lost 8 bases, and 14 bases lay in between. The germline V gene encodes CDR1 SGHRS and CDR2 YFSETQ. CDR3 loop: CASRMEAGDSPLHF. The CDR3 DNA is TGCGCCAGCAGAATGGAGGCGGGGGATTCACCCCTCCACTTT.

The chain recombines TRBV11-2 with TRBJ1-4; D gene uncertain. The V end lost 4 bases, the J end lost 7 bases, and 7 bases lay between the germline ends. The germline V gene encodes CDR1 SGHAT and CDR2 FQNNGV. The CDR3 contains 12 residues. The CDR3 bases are TGTGCCAGCAGCTACGGCGGTGAAAAACTGTTTTTT. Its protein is CASSYGGEKLFF.

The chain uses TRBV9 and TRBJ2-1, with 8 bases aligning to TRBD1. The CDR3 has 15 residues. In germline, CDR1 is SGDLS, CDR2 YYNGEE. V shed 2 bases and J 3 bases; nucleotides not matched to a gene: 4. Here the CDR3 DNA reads TGTGCCAGCAGCGTCGGACAGGGCGACTACAATGAGCAGTTCTTC. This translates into CASSVGQGDYNEQFF.

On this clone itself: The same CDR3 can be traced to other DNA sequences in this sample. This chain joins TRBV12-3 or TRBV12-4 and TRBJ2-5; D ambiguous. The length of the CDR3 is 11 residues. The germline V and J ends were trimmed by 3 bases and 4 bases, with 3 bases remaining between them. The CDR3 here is CASSFRETQYF. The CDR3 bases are TGTGCCAGCAGTTTTAGAGAGACCCAGTACTTC.

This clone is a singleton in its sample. The CDR3 loop is CASSVPGGGEQFF. In nucleotides, the CDR3 is TGTGCCAGCAGCGTACCCGGCGGCGGTGAGCAGTTCTTC. V gene TRBV9 combines with J gene TRBJ2-1; no clear D. Germline CDR1 is SGDLS and CDR2 is YYNGEE. There are 13 residues in the CDR3. V lost 1 base, J lost 9 bases, and 11 bases lay in between.

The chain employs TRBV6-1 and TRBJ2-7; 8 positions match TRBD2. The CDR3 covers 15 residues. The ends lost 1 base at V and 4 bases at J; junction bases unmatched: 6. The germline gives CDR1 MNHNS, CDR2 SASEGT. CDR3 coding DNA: TGTGCCAGCAGTGAAGGTATGCTAGCGGGTTACGAGCAGTACTTC. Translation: CASSEGMLAGYEQYF.

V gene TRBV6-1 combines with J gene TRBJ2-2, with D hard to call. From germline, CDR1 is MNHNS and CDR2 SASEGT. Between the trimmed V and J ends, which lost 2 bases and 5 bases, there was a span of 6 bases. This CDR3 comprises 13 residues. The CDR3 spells CASSELETGELFF. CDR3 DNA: TGTGCCAGCAGTGAACTAGAAACCGGGGAGCTGTTTTTT.

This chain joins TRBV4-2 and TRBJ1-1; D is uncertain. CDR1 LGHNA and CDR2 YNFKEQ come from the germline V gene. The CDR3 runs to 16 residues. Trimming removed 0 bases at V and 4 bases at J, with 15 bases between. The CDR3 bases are TGTGCCAGCAGCCAAGAGGCCTCTCGAGGTAGCACTGAAGCTTTCTTT. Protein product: CASSQEASRGSTEAFF.

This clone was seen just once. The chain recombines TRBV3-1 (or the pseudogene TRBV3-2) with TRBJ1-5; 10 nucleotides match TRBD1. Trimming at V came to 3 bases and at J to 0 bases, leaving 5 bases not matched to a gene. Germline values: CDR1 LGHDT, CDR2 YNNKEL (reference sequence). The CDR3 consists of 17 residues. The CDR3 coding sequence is TGTGCCAGCAGCCAGGGTGACAGGGGGCATAGCAATCAGCCCCAGCATTTT. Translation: CASSQGDRGHSNQPQHF.

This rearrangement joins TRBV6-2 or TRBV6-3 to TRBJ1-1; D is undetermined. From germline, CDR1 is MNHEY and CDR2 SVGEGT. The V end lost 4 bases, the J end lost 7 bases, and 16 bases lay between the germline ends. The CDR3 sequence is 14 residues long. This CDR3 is CASSSPVLGGEAFF. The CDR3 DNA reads TGTGCCAGCAGTTCACCGGTTCTAGGAGGTGAAGCTTTCTTT.

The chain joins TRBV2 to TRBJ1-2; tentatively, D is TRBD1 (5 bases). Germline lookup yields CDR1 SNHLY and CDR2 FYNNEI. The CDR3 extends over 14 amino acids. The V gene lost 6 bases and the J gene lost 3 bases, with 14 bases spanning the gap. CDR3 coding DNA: TGTGCCAGCAGCCTAGGGCGGGGGTACTATGGCTACACCTTC. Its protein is CASSLGRGYYGYTF.

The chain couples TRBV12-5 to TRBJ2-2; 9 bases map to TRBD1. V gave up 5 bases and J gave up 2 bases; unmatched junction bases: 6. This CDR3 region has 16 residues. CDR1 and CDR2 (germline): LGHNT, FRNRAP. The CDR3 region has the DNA TGTGCTAGTGGTCTCCGGGACAGGGACAACACCGGGGAGCTGTTTTTT. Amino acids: CASGLRDRDNTGELFF.

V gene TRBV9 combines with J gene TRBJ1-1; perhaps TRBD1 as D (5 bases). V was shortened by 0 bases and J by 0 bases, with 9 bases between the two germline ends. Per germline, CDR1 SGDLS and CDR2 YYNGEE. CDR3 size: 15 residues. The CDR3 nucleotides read TGTGCCAGCAGCGTAGATGGGGCCATGAACACTGAAGCTTTCTTT. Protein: CASSVDGAMNTEAFF.

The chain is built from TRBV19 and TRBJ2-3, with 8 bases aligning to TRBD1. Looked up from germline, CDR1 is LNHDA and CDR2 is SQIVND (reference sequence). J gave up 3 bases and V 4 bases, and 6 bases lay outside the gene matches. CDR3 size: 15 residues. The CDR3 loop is CASSTQGAPTDTQYF. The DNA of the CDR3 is TGTGCCAGTAGTACCCAGGGGGCGCCGACAGATACGCAGTATTTT.

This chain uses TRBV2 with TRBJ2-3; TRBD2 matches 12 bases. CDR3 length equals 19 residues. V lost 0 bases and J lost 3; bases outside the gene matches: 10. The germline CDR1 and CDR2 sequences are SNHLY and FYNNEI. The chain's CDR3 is CASSEAQGLAGGRTDTQYF. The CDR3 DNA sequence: TGTGCCAGCAGTGAAGCGCAGGGGCTAGCGGGGGGGCGAACAGATACGCAGTATTTT.